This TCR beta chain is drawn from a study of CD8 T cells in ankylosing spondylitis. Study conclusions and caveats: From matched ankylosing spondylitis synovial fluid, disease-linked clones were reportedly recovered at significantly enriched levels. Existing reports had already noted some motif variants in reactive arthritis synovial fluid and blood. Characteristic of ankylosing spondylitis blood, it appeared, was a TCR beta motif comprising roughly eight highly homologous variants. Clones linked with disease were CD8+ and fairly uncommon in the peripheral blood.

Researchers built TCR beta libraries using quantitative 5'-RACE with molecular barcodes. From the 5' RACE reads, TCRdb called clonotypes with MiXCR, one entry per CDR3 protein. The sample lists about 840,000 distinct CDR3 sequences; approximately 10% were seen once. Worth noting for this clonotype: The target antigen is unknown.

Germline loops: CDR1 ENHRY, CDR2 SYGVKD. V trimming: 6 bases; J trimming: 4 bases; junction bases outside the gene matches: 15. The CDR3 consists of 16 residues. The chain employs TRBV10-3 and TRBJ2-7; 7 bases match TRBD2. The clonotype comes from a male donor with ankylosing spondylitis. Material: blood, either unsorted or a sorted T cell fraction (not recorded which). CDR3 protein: CAISSPDQRGVYEQYF. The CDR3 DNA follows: TGTGCCATCAGCTCCCCCGACCAACGGGGGGTTTACGAGCAGTACTTC.